The clone carrying this T cell receptor (beta chain) has a count of ten or more. Its antigen is currently unknown. The data originate from a study of response to subunit inactivated influenza vaccine. Regarding the study as a whole: The authors suggested that every seasonal influenza vaccination recruits few new T cells.

Germline CDR1 reads DFQATT; CDR2 reads SNEGSKA (reference sequence). The CDR3 is made up of 15 amino acids. J gave up 2 bases and V 4 bases, and 8 bases lay outside the gene matches. TCRdb reprocessed the RT-PCR reads with MiXCR, giving one entry per CDR3 protein. Among more than 400,000 distinct CDR3 sequences listed, approximately 11% were seen once. The chain combines TRBV20-1 with TRBJ2-3, with 8 bases aligning to TRBD2. The material was PBMCs from blood, obtained 45 days after vaccination. The source is a man aged 50 or older who received an inactivated influenza vaccine. The CDR3 spells CSATRGGAYTDTQYF. The CDR3 nucleotides are TGCAGTGCTACCCGGGGGGGAGCATACACAGATACGCAGTATTTT.